This T cell receptor (beta chain) was retrieved from a study of pediatric ulcerative colitis. CDR3 length: 16 amino acids. CDR1 and CDR2 (germline): LGHNA, YSLEER. Deletions cut 0 bases from V and 0 bases from J, with 9 bases between. Some clones are missing from TCRdb's copy, which holds only in-frame ones; the method was immunoSEQ multiplex PCR. The sample includes about 5,800 clones, just under 90% of them seen just once. The V gene is TRBV4-3, the J gene TRBJ2-1; maybe TRBD2 (6 bases). The TCR was taken from a girl aged 10-17 years who was a control in a study of pediatric ulcerative colitis. Specimen: blood. The CDR3 loop is CASSQDGRSSYNEQFF. CDR3 coding DNA: TGCGCCAGCAGCCAAGATGGGAGGAGCTCCTACAATGAGCAGTTCTTC.